The sequence of this T cell receptor (beta chain) was determined in a study of T cells in tumors after PD-1 blockade. Across the whole study: Treatment was either pembrolizumab 200 mg every 3 weeks or cemiplimab 350 mg every 2 weeks. A subset received ongoing vismodegib 150 mg daily alongside anti-PD-1 therapy. Peripheral blood samples averaged 36,536 unique clonotypes and roughly 110,000 templates.

The germline V and J ends were trimmed by 10 bases and 4 bases, with 23 bases remaining between them. From germline, CDR1 is SNHLY and CDR2 FYNNEI. The CDR3 is 16 residues long. Study-wide points: Peripheral recruitment is suggested, as some novel exhausted tumor clones were in pre-treatment blood.

Some clones are missing from TCRdb's copy, which holds only in-frame ones; the method was immunoSEQ multiplex PCR. The sample has 60,000 to 70,000 clones; around two thirds are singletons. Comment on this clone: Its antigen is still unknown.

The sequences come from PBMCs, collected after anti-PD-1 treatment. The gene calls are TRBV2 and TRBJ2-1; D is perhaps TRBD1 (6 bases). This receptor was identified in a human donor with basal cell carcinoma. For the CDR3, the DNA is TGTGCCACCACCAGAGTTACAGGGACCAAATACAATGAGCAGTTCTTC. Translating gives CATTRVTGTKYNEQFF. Together with reference TRBV2 and TRBJ2-1, the CDR3 gives the full variable domain: EPEVTQTPSHQVTQMGQEVILRCVPISNHLYFYWYRQILGQKVEFLVSFYNNEISEKSEIFDDQFSVERPDGSNFTLKIRSTKLEDSAMYFCATTRVTGTKYNEQFFGPGTRLTVL.